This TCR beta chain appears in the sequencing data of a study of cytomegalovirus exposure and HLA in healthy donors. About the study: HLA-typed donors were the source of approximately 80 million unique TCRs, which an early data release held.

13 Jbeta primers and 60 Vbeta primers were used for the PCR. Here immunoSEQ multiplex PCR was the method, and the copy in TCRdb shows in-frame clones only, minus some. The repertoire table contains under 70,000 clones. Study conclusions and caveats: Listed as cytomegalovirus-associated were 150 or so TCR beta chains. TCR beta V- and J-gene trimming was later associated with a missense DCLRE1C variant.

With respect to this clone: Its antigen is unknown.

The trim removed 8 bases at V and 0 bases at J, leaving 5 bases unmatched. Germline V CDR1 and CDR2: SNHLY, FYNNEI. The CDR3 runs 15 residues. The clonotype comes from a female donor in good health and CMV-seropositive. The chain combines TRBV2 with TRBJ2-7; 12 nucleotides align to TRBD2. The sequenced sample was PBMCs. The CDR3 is CASETSGRSSYEQYF. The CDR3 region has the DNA TGTGCCAGCGAGACTAGCGGGAGAAGCTCCTACGAGCAGTACTTC.